Each of the 10 T cell receptor beta chains below was sequenced from the same sample in a study of cytomegalovirus exposure and HLA in healthy donors. PCR amplification relied on 60 Vbeta primers (plus 13 Jbeta primers). Sequencing was performed with immunoSEQ multiplex PCR; in TCRdb, only in-frame clones are kept and a portion is missing. Of about 120,000 clones listed, approximately 70% are singletons. The specimen was PBMCs. The receptors were sampled from a woman aged 40 to 50 in good health and CMV-seropositive.

The chain employs TRBV4-3 and TRBJ1-4, with 10 bases matching TRBD1. CDR3 length equals 16 residues. J was trimmed by 8 bases and V by 2 bases; bases with no gene match: 8. Germline-derived CDR1 and CDR2 are LGHNA and YSLEER. CDR3: CASSQYPGQGKEKLFF. DNA of the CDR3: TGCGCCAGCAGCCAATATCCGGGACAGGGGAAGGAAAAACTGTTTTTT.

CDR3 loop: CASSPGLAGGYEQYF. CDR3 in DNA: TGTGCCAGTAGCCCTGGTCTAGCGGGAGGCTACGAGCAGTACTTC. The rearrangement joins TRBV19 to TRBJ2-7; 11 bases are a match to TRBD2. Trimming removed 6 bases from V and 3 bases from J; junction bases left unmatched: 7. Germline CDR1 and CDR2: LNHDA and SQIVND (reference sequence). There are 15 residues in the CDR3.

The chain joins TRBV4-2 to TRBJ1-1; TRBD1 matches at 7 bases. This CDR3 has 16 amino acids. The germline CDR1 and CDR2 sequences are LGHNA and YNFKEQ. V was pared by 0 bases and J by 4 bases, with 8 bases of the junction left unmatched. The CDR3 DNA follows: TGTGCCAGCAGCCAAGATTACTTACCAGGGGGCACTGAAGCTTTCTTT. It encodes CASSQDYLPGGTEAFF.

The chain couples TRBV6-5 to TRBJ2-1; 11 bases are a match to TRBD2. J lost 6 bases, V lost 8 bases, and 3 bases had no gene match. This CDR3 region has 13 residues. Looked up from germline, CDR1 is MNHEY and CDR2 is SVGAGI. The CDR3, as DNA: TGTGCCAGCGCTAGCGGGAGGACCAATGAGCAGTTCTTC. It codes for CASASGRTNEQFF.

The gene calls are TRBV9 and TRBJ2-6, with 7 bases that match TRBD2. Trimming removed 0 bases from V and 0 bases from J; junction bases left unmatched: 12. Germline V gives CDR1 SGDLS, CDR2 YYNGEE. The CDR3 is 20 amino acids. CDR3 protein: CASSVASGTHYSSGANVLTF. CDR3 nucleotides: TGTGCCAGCAGCGTAGCCAGCGGGACCCATTACAGCTCTGGGGCCAACGTCCTGACTTTC.

This sequence joins TRBV7-3 and TRBJ2-2; D remains ambiguous. This CDR3 contains 15 residues. Germline V CDR1 and CDR2: SGHTA, FQGTGA. V was clipped by 5 bases and J by 5 bases, with 15 bases between them. CDR3 region: CASSKRGDLTGELFF. CDR3 sequence (DNA): TGTGCCAGCAGCAAACGCGGCGACTTAACCGGGGAGCTGTTTTTT.

V is TRBV6-5 and J is TRBJ1-4; D possibly corresponds to TRBD1 (5 bases). Germline-derived CDR1 and CDR2 are MNHEY and SVGAGI. The CDR3 runs to 14 residues. The V end was cut by 5 bases, the J end by 10 bases, with 17 bases between. The CDR3 coding sequence is TGTGCCAGCAGTCCCGGGCCCGGCACAGGAAAACTGTTTTTT. Residues: CASSPGPGTGKLFF.

The rearrangement uses TRBV7-8 and TRBJ2-7; 7 bases align to TRBD2. The CDR3 length is 14 residues. CDR1 is SGHVS and CDR2 is FQNEAQ in the germline V gene. The V and J ends lost 7 bases and 0 bases, in that order; junction bases with no gene match: 6. The CDR3 reads CASMRTSSSYEQYF. The CDR3 DNA follows: TGTGCCAGCATGCGGACTAGTAGCTCCTACGAGCAGTACTTC.

Written as DNA, the CDR3 is TGCGCCAGCAGCTTGGAACCGGGACTAGGTGGCGAGCAGTACTTC. Protein product: CASSLEPGLGGEQYF. V is TRBV5-1 and J is TRBJ2-7, with TRBD2 matching over 8 bases. The CDR3 covers 15 residues. Germline trimming cut 0 bases from V and 6 bases from J; bases unmatched to any gene: 8. Germline V gene data show CDR1 as SGHRS and CDR2 as YFSETQ. The complete variable domain, with remaining parts taken from reference TRBV5-1 and TRBJ2-7, reads KAGVTQTPRYLIKTRGQQVTLSCSPISGHRSVSWYQQTPGQGLQFLFEYFSETQRNKGNFPGRFSGRQFSNSRSEMNVSTLELGDSALYLCASSLEPGLGGEQYFGPGTRLTVT.

In this sample, this clone turned up once. V is TRBV27 and J is TRBJ2-7; D perhaps matches TRBD2 (6 bases). This CDR3 comprises 14 residues. The germline CDR1 and CDR2 sequences are MNHEY and SMNVEV (reference sequence). Trimming removed 5 bases at V and 3 bases at J, with 14 bases between. The CDR3 DNA sequence: TGTGCCAGCAGTCTTACGGGACTGAGCTACGAGCAGTACTTC. Encoded protein: CASSLTGLSYEQYF.